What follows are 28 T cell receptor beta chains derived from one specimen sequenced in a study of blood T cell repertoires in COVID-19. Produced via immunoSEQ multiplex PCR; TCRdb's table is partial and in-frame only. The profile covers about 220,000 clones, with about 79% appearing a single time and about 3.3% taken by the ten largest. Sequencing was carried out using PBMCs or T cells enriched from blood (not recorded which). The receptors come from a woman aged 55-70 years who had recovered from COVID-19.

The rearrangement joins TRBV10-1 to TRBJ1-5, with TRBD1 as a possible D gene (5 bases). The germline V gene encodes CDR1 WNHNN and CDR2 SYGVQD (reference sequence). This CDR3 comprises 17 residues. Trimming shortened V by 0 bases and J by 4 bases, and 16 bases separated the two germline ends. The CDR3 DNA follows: TGCGCCAGCAGTGAGTCGATCCGCAGGGCGAGAAATCAGCCCCAGCATTTT. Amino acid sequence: CASSESIRRARNQPQHF.

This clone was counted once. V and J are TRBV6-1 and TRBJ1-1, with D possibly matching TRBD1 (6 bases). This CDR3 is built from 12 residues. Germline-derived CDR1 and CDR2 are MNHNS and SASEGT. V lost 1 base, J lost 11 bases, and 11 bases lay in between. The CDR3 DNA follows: TGTGCCAGCAGTGAAGTGGGGGCGGTGGCTTTCTTT. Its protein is CASSEVGAVAFF.

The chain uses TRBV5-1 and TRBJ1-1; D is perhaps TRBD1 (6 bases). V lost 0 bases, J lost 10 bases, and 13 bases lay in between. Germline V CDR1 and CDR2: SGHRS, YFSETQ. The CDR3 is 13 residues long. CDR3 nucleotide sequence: TGCGCCAGCAGCTTGGACAGCCTACAGGGAGCTTTCTTT. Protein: CASSLDSLQGAFF. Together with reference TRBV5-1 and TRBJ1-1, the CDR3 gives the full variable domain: KAGVTQTPRYLIKTRGQQVTLSCSPISGHRSVSWYQQTPGQGLQFLFEYFSETQRNKGNFPGRFSGRQFSNSRSEMNVSTLELGDSALYLCASSLDSLQGAFFGQGTRLTVV.

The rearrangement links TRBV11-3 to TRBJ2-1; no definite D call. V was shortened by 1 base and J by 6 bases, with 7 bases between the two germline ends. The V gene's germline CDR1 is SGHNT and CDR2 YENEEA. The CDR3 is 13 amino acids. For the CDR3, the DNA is TGTGCCAGCAGCTTAGGTCTCCTCAATGAGCAGTTCTTC. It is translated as CASSLGLLNEQFF.

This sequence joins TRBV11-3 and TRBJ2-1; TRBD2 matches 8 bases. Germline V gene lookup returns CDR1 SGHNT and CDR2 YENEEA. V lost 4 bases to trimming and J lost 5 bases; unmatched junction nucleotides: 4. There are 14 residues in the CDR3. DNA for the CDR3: TGTGCCAGCAGCTCGGGACTAGGAAACAATGAGCAGTTCTTC. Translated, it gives CASSSGLGNNEQFF.

In nucleotides, the CDR3 is TGCAGCGTTGGAGTACTAGCGGAGACTTACGAGCAGTACTTC. Encoded protein: CSVGVLAETYEQYF. The chain uses TRBV29-1 and TRBJ2-7; 8 nucleotides agree with TRBD2. The CDR3 runs to 14 residues. CDR1 and CDR2 (germline): SQVTM, ANQGSEA. The V and J ends lost 4 bases and 4 bases, in that order; junction bases with no gene match: 9.

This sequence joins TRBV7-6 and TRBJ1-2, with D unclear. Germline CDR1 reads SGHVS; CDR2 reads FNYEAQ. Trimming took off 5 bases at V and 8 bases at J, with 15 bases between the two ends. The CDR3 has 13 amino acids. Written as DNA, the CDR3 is TGTGCCAGCAGCCCCTGGGCGGAGGAGGGCTACACCTTC. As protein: CASSPWAEEGYTF. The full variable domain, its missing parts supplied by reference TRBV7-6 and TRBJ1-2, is GAGVSQSPRYKVTKRGQDVALRCDPISGHVSLYWYRQALGQGPEFLTYFNYEAQQDKSGLPNDRFSAERPEGSISTLTIQRTEQRDSAMYRCASSPWAEEGYTFGSGTRLTVV.

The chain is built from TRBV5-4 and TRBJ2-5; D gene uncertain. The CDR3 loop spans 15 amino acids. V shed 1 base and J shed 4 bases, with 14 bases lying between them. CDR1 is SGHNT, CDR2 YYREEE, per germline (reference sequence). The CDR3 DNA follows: TGTGCCAGCAGCTTGAATGCAGGTGGCACAGAGACCCAGTACTTC. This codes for CASSLNAGGTETQYF.

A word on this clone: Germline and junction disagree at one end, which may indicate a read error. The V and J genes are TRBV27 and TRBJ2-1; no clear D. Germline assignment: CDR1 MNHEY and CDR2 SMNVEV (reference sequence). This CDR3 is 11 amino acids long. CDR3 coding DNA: TGTGCCAGCAGTCACTACCATGAGCAGTTCTTC. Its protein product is CASSHYHEQFF.

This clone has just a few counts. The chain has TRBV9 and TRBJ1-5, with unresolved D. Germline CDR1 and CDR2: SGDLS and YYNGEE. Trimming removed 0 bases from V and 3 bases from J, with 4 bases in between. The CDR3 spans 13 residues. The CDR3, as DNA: TGTGCCAGCAGCGTAGGGGCCAATCAGCCCCAGCATTTT. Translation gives CASSVGANQPQHF.

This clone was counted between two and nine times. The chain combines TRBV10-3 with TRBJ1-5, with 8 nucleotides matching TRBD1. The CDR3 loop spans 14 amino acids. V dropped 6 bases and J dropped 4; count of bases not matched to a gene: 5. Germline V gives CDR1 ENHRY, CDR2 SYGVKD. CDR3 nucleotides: TGTGCCATCAGCGACAGGGGCCCAAATCAGCCCCAGCATTTT. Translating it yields CAISDRGPNQPQHF.

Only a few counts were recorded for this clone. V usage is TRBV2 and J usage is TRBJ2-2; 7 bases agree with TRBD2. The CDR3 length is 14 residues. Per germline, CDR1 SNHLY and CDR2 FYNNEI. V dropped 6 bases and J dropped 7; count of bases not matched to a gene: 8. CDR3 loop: CASSSAAGIGELFF. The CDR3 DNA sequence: TGTGCCAGCAGCTCGGCAGCGGGGATCGGGGAGCTGTTTTTT.

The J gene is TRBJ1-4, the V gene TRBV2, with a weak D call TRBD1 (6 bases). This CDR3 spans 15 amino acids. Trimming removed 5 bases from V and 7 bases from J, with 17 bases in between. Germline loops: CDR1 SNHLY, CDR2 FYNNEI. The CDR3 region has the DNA TGTGCCAGCAGTCCTCTTACAGGGAAGGCTGAAAAACTGTTTTTT. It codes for CASSPLTGKAEKLFF.

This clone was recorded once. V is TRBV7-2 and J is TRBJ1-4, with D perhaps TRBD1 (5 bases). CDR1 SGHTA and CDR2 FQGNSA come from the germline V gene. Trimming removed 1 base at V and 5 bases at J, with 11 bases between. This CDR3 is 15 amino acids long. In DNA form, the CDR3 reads TGTGCCAGCAGCTTAGTGACAGCGCTAAATGAAAAACTGTTTTTT. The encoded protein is CASSLVTALNEKLFF.

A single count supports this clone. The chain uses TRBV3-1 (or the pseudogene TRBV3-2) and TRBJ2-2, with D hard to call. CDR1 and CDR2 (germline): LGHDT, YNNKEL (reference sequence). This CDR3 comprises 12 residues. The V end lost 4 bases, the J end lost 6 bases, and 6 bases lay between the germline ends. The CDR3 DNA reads TGTGCCAGCAGCCGAGTAGCCGGGGAGCTGTTTTTT. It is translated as CASSRVAGELFF.

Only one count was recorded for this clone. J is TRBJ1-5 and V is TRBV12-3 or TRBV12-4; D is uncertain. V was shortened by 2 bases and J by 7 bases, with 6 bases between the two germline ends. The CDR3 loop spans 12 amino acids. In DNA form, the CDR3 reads TGTGCCAGCAGTTTAACGCGACAGCCCCAGCATTTT. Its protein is CASSLTRQPQHF.

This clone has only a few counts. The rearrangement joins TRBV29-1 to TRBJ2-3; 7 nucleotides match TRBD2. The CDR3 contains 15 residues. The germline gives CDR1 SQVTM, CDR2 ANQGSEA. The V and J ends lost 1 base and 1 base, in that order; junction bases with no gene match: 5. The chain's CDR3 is CSVEVWGGGTDTQYF. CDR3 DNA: TGCAGCGTTGAAGTTTGGGGGGGTGGCACAGATACGCAGTATTTT.

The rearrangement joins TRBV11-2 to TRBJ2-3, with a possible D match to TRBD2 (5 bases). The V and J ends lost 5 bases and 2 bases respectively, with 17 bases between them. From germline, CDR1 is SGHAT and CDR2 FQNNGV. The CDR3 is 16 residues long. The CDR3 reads CASSAYGRAITDTQYF. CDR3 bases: TGTGCCAGCAGCGCCTACGGGCGGGCCATCACAGATACGCAGTATTTT.

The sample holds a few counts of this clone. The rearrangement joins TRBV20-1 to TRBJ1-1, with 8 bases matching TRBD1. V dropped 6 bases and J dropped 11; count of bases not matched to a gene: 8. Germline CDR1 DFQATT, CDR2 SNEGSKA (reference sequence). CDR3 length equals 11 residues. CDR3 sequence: CSAATGVGAFF. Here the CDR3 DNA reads TGCAGTGCAGCGACAGGGGTTGGGGCTTTCTTT.

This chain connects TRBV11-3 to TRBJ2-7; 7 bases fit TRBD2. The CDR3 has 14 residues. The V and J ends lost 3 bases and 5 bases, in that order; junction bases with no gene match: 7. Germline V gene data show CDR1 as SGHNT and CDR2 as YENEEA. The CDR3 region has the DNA TGTGCCAGCAGCTTGGGAGGGGAGGTCGACGAGCAGTACTTC. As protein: CASSLGGEVDEQYF.

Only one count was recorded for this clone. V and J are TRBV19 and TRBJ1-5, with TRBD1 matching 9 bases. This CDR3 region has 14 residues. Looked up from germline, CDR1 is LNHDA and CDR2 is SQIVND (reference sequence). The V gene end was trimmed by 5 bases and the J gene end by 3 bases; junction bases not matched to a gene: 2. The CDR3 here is CASSAQGANQPQHF. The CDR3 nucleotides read TGTGCCAGTAGTGCACAGGGGGCCAATCAGCCCCAGCATTTT. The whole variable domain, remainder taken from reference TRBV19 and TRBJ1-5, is DGGITQSPKYLFRKEGQNVTLSCEQNLNHDAMYWYRQDPGQGLRLIYYSQIVNDFQKGDIAEGYSVSREKKESFPLTVTSAQKNPTAFYLCASSAQGANQPQHFGDGTRLSIL.

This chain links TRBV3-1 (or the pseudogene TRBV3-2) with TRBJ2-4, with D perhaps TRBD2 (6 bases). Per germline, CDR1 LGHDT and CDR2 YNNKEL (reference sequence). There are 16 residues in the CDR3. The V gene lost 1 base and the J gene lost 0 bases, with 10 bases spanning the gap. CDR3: CASSQVADVAKNIQYF. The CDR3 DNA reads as TGTGCCAGCAGCCAAGTAGCGGACGTAGCCAAAAACATTCAGTACTTC.

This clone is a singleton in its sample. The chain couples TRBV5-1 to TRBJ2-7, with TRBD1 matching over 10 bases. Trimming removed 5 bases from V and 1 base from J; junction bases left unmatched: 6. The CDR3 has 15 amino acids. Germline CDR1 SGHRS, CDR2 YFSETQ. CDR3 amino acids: CASSLGQGGSYEQYF. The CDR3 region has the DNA TGCGCCAGCAGTCTAGGACAGGGGGGTTCCTACGAGCAGTACTTC.

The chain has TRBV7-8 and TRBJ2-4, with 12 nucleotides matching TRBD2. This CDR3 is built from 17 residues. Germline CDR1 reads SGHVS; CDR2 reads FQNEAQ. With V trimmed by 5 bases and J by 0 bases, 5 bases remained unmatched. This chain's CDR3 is CASSPLAGGEAKNIQYF. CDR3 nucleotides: TGTGCCAGCAGCCCTCTAGCGGGAGGGGAAGCCAAAAACATTCAGTACTTC.

Written as DNA, the CDR3 is TGCGCCAGCAGCCGCGGGGGGGCGGATGGTTCCGGGCATCAGCCCCAGCATTTT. It specifies CASSRGGADGSGHQPQHF. V and J are TRBV5-1 and TRBJ1-5; possible D gene TRBD1, 6 bases. CDR3 size: 18 residues. CDR1 and CDR2 (germline): SGHRS, YFSETQ. V gave up 4 bases and J gave up 5 bases, with 25 bases separating them.

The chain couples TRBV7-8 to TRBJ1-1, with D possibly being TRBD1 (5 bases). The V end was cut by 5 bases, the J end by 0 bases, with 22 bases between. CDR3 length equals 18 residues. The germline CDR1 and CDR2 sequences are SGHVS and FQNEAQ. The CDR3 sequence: CASSPEVNTGVMNTEAFF. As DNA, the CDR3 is TGTGCCAGCAGCCCCGAAGTAAACACGGGGGTGATGAACACTGAAGCTTTCTTT.

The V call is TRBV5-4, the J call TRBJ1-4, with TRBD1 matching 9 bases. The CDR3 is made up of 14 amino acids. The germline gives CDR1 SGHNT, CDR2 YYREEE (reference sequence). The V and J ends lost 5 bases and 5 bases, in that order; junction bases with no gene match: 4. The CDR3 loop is CASSTGTGNEKLFF. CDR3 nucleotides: TGTGCCAGCAGTACCGGGACAGGGAATGAAAAACTGTTTTTT.

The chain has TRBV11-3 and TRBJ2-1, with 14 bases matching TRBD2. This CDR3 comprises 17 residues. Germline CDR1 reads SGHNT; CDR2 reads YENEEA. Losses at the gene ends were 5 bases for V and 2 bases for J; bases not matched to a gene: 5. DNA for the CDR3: TGTGCCAGCAGCATCGGGACTAGCGGGGGAGCCTACAATGAGCAGTTCTTC. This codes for CASSIGTSGGAYNEQFF.